A selection of T cell receptor beta chains follows, all from one sample in a study of blood T cell repertoires in COVID-19. Method: immunoSEQ multiplex PCR; TCRdb's copy keeps in-frame clones and lacks some. The sample lists approximately 250,000 clones, 70% to 90% occurring once. The sequencing sample was made of PBMCs or T cells enriched from blood (not recorded which). Receptors were obtained from a woman aged 50 to 60 with acute COVID-19. Both conserved end residues are part of each CDR3. A D gene is named only where the DNA matches it firmly. Expanded clones are given a class, and other clones once, few, many or no size at all.

j_call: TRBJ1-4
d_call: NA
clone_size: NA
v_call: TRBV6-5
cdr3_aa: CASSPRRGPNEKLFF
cdr3_nt: TGTGCCAGCAGTCCGAGGCGGGGGCCTAATGAAAAACTGTTTTTT

j_call: TRBJ2-3
d_call: NA
clone_size: few
v_call: TRBV9
cdr3_aa: CASSATRTSSDTQYF
cdr3_nt: TGTGCCAGCAGCGCAACTAGGACGAGCTCAGATACGCAGTATTTT

j_call: TRBJ1-1
d_call: NA
clone_size: NA
v_call: TRBV11-3
cdr3_aa: CASSSNQNTEAFF
cdr3_nt: TGTGCCAGCAGCTCAAATCAGAACACTGAAGCTTTCTTT

j_call: TRBJ2-1
d_call: NA
clone_size: NA
v_call: TRBV6-5
cdr3_aa: CASSHREGRVNEQFF
cdr3_nt: TGTGCCAGCAGCCACAGGGAAGGGAGGGTCAATGAGCAGTTCTTC

j_call: TRBJ1-3
d_call: NA
clone_size: NA
v_call: TRBV3-1/TRBV3-2
cdr3_aa: CASSQDLVQNTIYF
cdr3_nt: TGTGCCAGCAGCCAAGATTTAGTGCAAAACACCATATATTTT

j_call: TRBJ1-6
d_call: NA
clone_size: NA
v_call: TRBV25-1
cdr3_aa: CASSSTDTPGRPLHF
cdr3_nt: TGTGCCAGCAGTTCCACCGACACCCCAGGAAGACCCCTCCACTTT

j_call: TRBJ2-5
d_call: NA
clone_size: NA
v_call: TRBV6-2/TRBV6-3
cdr3_aa: CASSYRGIQETQYF
cdr3_nt: TGTGCCAGCAGTTACAGGGGGATCCAAGAGACCCAGTACTTC

j_call: TRBJ1-2
d_call: TRBD1
clone_size: NA
v_call: TRBV19
cdr3_aa: CASSMGQGGYGYTF
cdr3_nt: TGTGCCAGTAGTATGGGACAGGGCGGCTATGGCTACACCTTC

j_call: TRBJ1-2
d_call: NA
clone_size: NA
v_call: TRBV13
cdr3_aa: CASSLVFRGKSNYGYTF
cdr3_nt: TGTGCCAGCAGCTTAGTGTTTAGGGGGAAATCTAACTATGGCTACACCTTC

j_call: TRBJ2-1
d_call: NA
clone_size: NA
v_call: TRBV11-2
cdr3_aa: CASSLNPGDSYNEQFF
cdr3_nt: TGTGCCAGCAGCTTGAACCCAGGGGACTCCTACAATGAGCAGTTCTTC

j_call: TRBJ1-3
d_call: NA
clone_size: NA
v_call: TRBV5-1
cdr3_aa: CASSFGDSLSSGNTIYF
cdr3_nt: TGCGCCAGCAGCTTTGGCGACAGCCTGAGCTCTGGAAACACCATATATTTT

j_call: TRBJ1-2
d_call: NA
clone_size: NA
v_call: TRBV18
cdr3_aa: CASSPVGKVGYTF
cdr3_nt: TGTGCCAGCTCACCAGTCGGGAAGGTTGGCTACACCTTC

j_call: TRBJ1-6
d_call: NA
clone_size: NA
v_call: TRBV21-1
cdr3_aa: CASSKRGFGIHRTLLHF
cdr3_nt: TGTGCCAGCAGCAAAAGGGGATTCGGTATCCATCGAACGCTCCTCCACTTT

j_call: TRBJ1-2
d_call: TRBD1
clone_size: NA
v_call: TRBV11-1
cdr3_aa: CASIRRDRGHYGYTF
cdr3_nt: TGTGCCAGCATCAGGAGGGACAGGGGCCACTATGGCTACACCTTC

j_call: TRBJ1-2
d_call: NA
clone_size: NA
v_call: TRBV3-1/TRBV3-2
cdr3_aa: CASSQGGGYTF
cdr3_nt: TGTGCCAGCAGCCAAGGAGGTGGCTACACCTTC

j_call: TRBJ2-6
d_call: NA
clone_size: NA
v_call: TRBV7-7
cdr3_aa: CASSSAGVVAGANVLTF
cdr3_nt: TGTGCCAGCAGCTCCGCAGGGGTGGTAGCTGGGGCCAACGTCCTGACTTTC

j_call: TRBJ1-1
d_call: NA
clone_size: NA
v_call: TRBV19
cdr3_aa: CASSTLGEGGFTEAFF
cdr3_nt: TGTGCCAGTAGTACCCTCGGGGAGGGAGGTTTCACTGAAGCTTTCTTT

j_call: TRBJ1-5
d_call: TRBD1
clone_size: NA
v_call: TRBV28
cdr3_aa: CASSAPRQGGQPQHF
cdr3_nt: TGTGCCAGCAGTGCCCCCCGACAGGGAGGTCAGCCCCAGCATTTT

j_call: TRBJ1-1
d_call: NA
clone_size: NA
v_call: TRBV29-1
cdr3_aa: CSVADRPGLRNTEAFF
cdr3_nt: TGCAGCGTTGCCGATAGACCGGGACTCCGAAACACTGAAGCTTTCTTT

j_call: TRBJ1-5
d_call: NA
clone_size: few
v_call: TRBV3-1/TRBV3-2
cdr3_aa: CASSQAGTQNQPQHF
cdr3_nt: TGTGCCAGCAGCCAAGCCGGGACACAAAATCAGCCCCAGCATTTT

j_call: TRBJ1-4
d_call: NA
clone_size: NA
v_call: TRBV7-2
cdr3_aa: CASSSTGVGEKLFF
cdr3_nt: TGTGCCAGCAGCTCGACAGGCGTTGGTGAAAAACTGTTTTTT

j_call: TRBJ2-2
d_call: NA
clone_size: NA
v_call: TRBV30
cdr3_aa: CAWKGTPNTGELFF
cdr3_nt: TGTGCCTGGAAAGGGACACCCAACACCGGGGAGCTGTTTTTT

j_call: TRBJ2-7
d_call: TRBD1
clone_size: NA
v_call: TRBV30
cdr3_aa: CAWRGRGTTREQYF
cdr3_nt: TGTGCCTGGAGGGGCAGGGGGACGACCCGAGAGCAGTACTTC

j_call: TRBJ2-1
d_call: NA
clone_size: once
v_call: TRBV21-1
cdr3_aa: CASSKVGASGENNEQFF
cdr3_nt: TGTGCCAGCAGCAAAGTAGGAGCTAGCGGGGAGAACAATGAGCAGTTCTTC

j_call: TRBJ2-5
d_call: TRBD1
clone_size: NA
v_call: TRBV7-2
cdr3_aa: CASSPTGGRETQYF
cdr3_nt: TGTGCCAGCAGCCCGACAGGGGGCCGGGAGACCCAGTACTTC

j_call: TRBJ2-7
d_call: TRBD1
clone_size: NA
v_call: TRBV9
cdr3_aa: CASSGGQGSSPEQYF
cdr3_nt: TGTGCCAGCAGCGGGGGACAGGGATCATCCCCCGAGCAGTACTTC

j_call: TRBJ2-7
d_call: NA
clone_size: NA
v_call: TRBV5-1
cdr3_aa: CASSLEGEQYF
cdr3_nt: TGCGCCAGCAGCTTGGAGGGGGAGCAGTACTTC

j_call: TRBJ2-2
d_call: TRBD1
clone_size: NA
v_call: TRBV6-4
cdr3_aa: CASSRGQSGELFF
cdr3_nt: TGTGCCAGCAGCAGGGGGCAAAGCGGGGAGCTGTTTTTT

j_call: TRBJ1-3
d_call: NA
clone_size: NA
v_call: TRBV5-6
cdr3_aa: CASSWGGASSGNTIYF
cdr3_nt: TGTGCCAGCAGCTGGGGGGGAGCGAGCTCTGGAAACACCATATATTTT

j_call: TRBJ2-7
d_call: TRBD2
clone_size: NA
v_call: TRBV30
cdr3_aa: CAWSVGTSGGALYF
cdr3_nt: TGTGCCTGGAGTGTGGGGACTAGCGGGGGTGCCCTGTACTTC

j_call: TRBJ1-6
d_call: NA
clone_size: NA
v_call: TRBV18
cdr3_aa: CASSPPQGFNSPLHF
cdr3_nt: TGTGCCAGCTCACCACCCCAGGGTTTTAATTCACCCCTCCACTTT

j_call: TRBJ1-2
d_call: NA
clone_size: NA
v_call: TRBV29-1
cdr3_aa: CSVEDLNGGARPYGYTF
cdr3_nt: TGCAGCGTTGAAGATCTAAACGGGGGGGCGCGCCCTTATGGCTACACCTTC

j_call: TRBJ2-7
d_call: TRBD1
clone_size: NA
v_call: TRBV30
cdr3_aa: CAWDRDRGYEQYF
cdr3_nt: TGTGCCTGGGACCGGGACAGGGGCTACGAGCAGTACTTC

j_call: TRBJ1-3
d_call: NA
clone_size: NA
v_call: TRBV3-1/TRBV3-2
cdr3_aa: CASSGTLTSGNTIYF
cdr3_nt: TGTGCCAGCAGCGGCACCTTAACCTCTGGAAACACCATATATTTT

j_call: TRBJ2-5
d_call: TRBD1
clone_size: NA
v_call: TRBV6-4
cdr3_aa: CASSDPRQGQKTQYF
cdr3_nt: TGTGCCAGCAGTGACCCTCGACAGGGTCAGAAGACCCAGTACTTC

j_call: TRBJ1-1
d_call: NA
clone_size: NA
v_call: TRBV9
cdr3_aa: CASSVEPGGTEAFF
cdr3_nt: TGTGCCAGCAGCGTAGAACCGGGGGGCACTGAAGCTTTCTTT

j_call: TRBJ1-1
d_call: TRBD1
clone_size: NA
v_call: TRBV7-8
cdr3_aa: CASSLFEGQKAFF
cdr3_nt: TGTGCCAGCAGCTTATTTGAGGGACAGAAAGCTTTCTTT

j_call: TRBJ1-6
d_call: TRBD1
clone_size: NA
v_call: TRBV6-5
cdr3_aa: CASRTRQGNSPLHF
cdr3_nt: TGTGCCAGCAGAACCCGACAGGGAAATTCACCCCTCCACTTT

j_call: TRBJ1-1
d_call: NA
clone_size: NA
v_call: TRBV7-2
cdr3_aa: CASSLGQPKNTEAFF
cdr3_nt: TGTGCCAGCAGCCTCGGACAGCCTAAGAACACTGAAGCTTTCTTT

j_call: TRBJ2-2
d_call: TRBD1
clone_size: NA
v_call: TRBV5-4
cdr3_aa: CASNKGAGGYTGELFF
cdr3_nt: TGTGCCAGCAACAAAGGGGCAGGGGGCTATACCGGGGAGCTGTTTTTT

j_call: TRBJ1-2
d_call: TRBD1
clone_size: once
v_call: TRBV5-1
cdr3_aa: CASSLSRTGGYGYTF
cdr3_nt: TGCGCCAGCAGCTTGTCCCGGACAGGGGGCTATGGCTACACCTTC

j_call: TRBJ2-2
d_call: TRBD2
clone_size: NA
v_call: TRBV6-2/TRBV6-3
cdr3_aa: CASSDRLASQNTGELFF
cdr3_nt: TGTGCCAGCAGTGACAGACTAGCGTCCCAGAACACCGGGGAGCTGTTTTTT

j_call: TRBJ1-2
d_call: TRBD1
clone_size: NA
v_call: TRBV15
cdr3_aa: CATSHRTGRNGYTF
cdr3_nt: TGTGCCACCAGCCACCGGACAGGGCGTAATGGCTACACCTTC

j_call: TRBJ1-1
d_call: NA
clone_size: NA
v_call: TRBV4-1
cdr3_aa: CASSQEGQILTEAFF
cdr3_nt: TGCGCCAGCAGCCAAGAGGGACAAATTCTCACTGAAGCTTTCTTT

j_call: TRBJ2-2
d_call: TRBD1
clone_size: NA
v_call: TRBV4-3
cdr3_aa: CAIHSGTGKTGELFF
cdr3_nt: TGCGCCATCCACTCCGGGACAGGTAAAACCGGGGAGCTGTTTTTT

j_call: TRBJ1-1
d_call: TRBD1
clone_size: few
v_call: TRBV7-8
cdr3_aa: CASSKIQGATEAFF
cdr3_nt: TGTGCCAGCAGTAAAATACAGGGGGCCACTGAAGCTTTCTTT

j_call: TRBJ2-1
d_call: NA
clone_size: NA
v_call: TRBV21-1
cdr3_aa: CASNPDSSFPRNEQFF
cdr3_nt: TGTGCCAGCAACCCAGACAGCTCATTCCCACGAAATGAGCAGTTCTTC

j_call: TRBJ2-2
d_call: TRBD2
clone_size: NA
v_call: TRBV10-3
cdr3_aa: CAISTTSGGAHTGELFF
cdr3_nt: TGTGCCATCAGTACGACTAGCGGGGGGGCCCACACCGGGGAGCTGTTTTTT

j_call: TRBJ2-1
d_call: NA
clone_size: NA
v_call: TRBV13
cdr3_aa: CASSLPGLRGQFF
cdr3_nt: TGTGCCAGCAGCTTACCAGGACTACGAGGGCAGTTCTTC

j_call: TRBJ1-5
d_call: NA
clone_size: NA
v_call: TRBV7-8
cdr3_aa: CASSFSHTGNQPQHF
cdr3_nt: TGTGCCAGCAGCTTCTCCCACACAGGCAATCAGCCCCAGCATTTT

j_call: TRBJ2-1
d_call: TRBD2
clone_size: NA
v_call: TRBV19
cdr3_aa: CASPVYLAGGCMSYNEQFF
cdr3_nt: TGTGCCAGTCCCGTATACTTAGCGGGGGGGTGTATGTCCTACAATGAGCAGTTCTTC

j_call: TRBJ2-1
d_call: TRBD2
clone_size: NA
v_call: TRBV5-1
cdr3_aa: CASSSLAGVLNEQFF
cdr3_nt: TGCGCCAGCAGCTCACTAGCGGGGGTCCTCAATGAGCAGTTCTTC

j_call: TRBJ2-1
d_call: TRBD2
clone_size: NA
v_call: TRBV5-1
cdr3_aa: CASSLESGGAGEQFF
cdr3_nt: TGCGCCAGCAGCTTGGAGAGCGGGGGGGCCGGTGAGCAGTTCTTC

j_call: TRBJ1-3
d_call: NA
clone_size: once
v_call: TRBV7-2
cdr3_aa: CASSFSGHGNTIYF
cdr3_nt: TGTGCCAGCAGCTTTAGTGGGCATGGAAACACCATATATTTT

j_call: TRBJ1-1
d_call: TRBD1
clone_size: NA
v_call: TRBV6-1
cdr3_aa: CASSEARTGNTEAFF
cdr3_nt: TGTGCCAGCAGTGAAGCACGGACAGGGAACACTGAAGCTTTCTTT